This T cell receptor (beta chain) was observed in a study of blood T cell repertoires in COVID-19. Whole-study context: COVID-19 samples collected from the United States, Italy and Spain covered acute and convalescent phases. Sources were T cells, B-cell-depleted T cells, or PBMCs; the material itself was cDNA or gDNA.

A Seattle source enrolled patients during active infection and followed them longitudinally. Per the original methods: Researchers report that nucleated cell counts were estimated from reference gene primer amplification. Only in-frame clones appear in the TCRdb table, and some are missing; sequencing was by immunoSEQ multiplex PCR. That table supplies the V and J calls and clone size; D and trimming were determined from the DNA. The data contain a few hundred thousand clones, around 87% of them seen just once; the ten biggest clones take up around 9.3%. V was clipped by 5 bases and J by 4 bases; unmatched bases: 6. Per the germline V gene, CDR1 is MNHEY and CDR2 is SVGAGI. This CDR3 comprises 14 residues.

Sequenced: peripheral blood. V gene TRBV6-5 combines with J gene TRBJ2-7, with TRBD1 identical over 9 bases. The receptor was derived from a woman in her thirties with COVID-19, enrolled during active disease. The CDR3: CASSRTGVQYEQYF. CDR3 in DNA: TGTGCCAGCAGTCGGACAGGGGTTCAGTACGAGCAGTACTTC.